Listed here are 17 T cell receptor beta chains from one sample, sequenced in a study of regulatory dendritic cells for organ transplantation. Profiled with immunoSEQ multiplex PCR; TCRdb holds only in-frame clones, not every one. Of approximately 12,000 clones listed, 74% are singletons. Allogeneic regulatory or mature dendritic cells were co-cultured for roughly five days with CFSE-labeled sorted T cells at 1:10. No antigen has been assigned to these receptors. Source material: naive CD4+ T cells from blood cultured with regulatory dendritic cells. The subset here: CD45RA+ naive T cells. The receptors derive from a human donor in good health.

This sequence joins TRBV5-1 and TRBJ1-2, with 8 bases matching TRBD1. Germline-derived CDR1 and CDR2 are SGHRS and YFSETQ. CDR3 length: 15 residues. The V gene end was trimmed by 0 bases and the J gene end by 5 bases; junction bases not matched to a gene: 6. This CDR3 is CASSLAPGGEYGYTF. Written as DNA, the CDR3 is TGCGCCAGCAGCTTGGCGCCAGGGGGCGAATATGGCTACACCTTC.

V and J are TRBV4-2 and TRBJ1-3; D is perhaps TRBD1 (5 bases). V lost 0 bases, J lost 12 bases, and 9 bases lay in between. The CDR3 sequence is 12 residues long. Germline CDR1 reads LGHNA; CDR2 reads YNFKEQ. The CDR3 DNA reads TGTGCCAGCAGCCAAGAGGGACTGCACATATATTTT. Protein sequence: CASSQEGLHIYF.

This sequence joins TRBV7-8 and TRBJ2-5; D might be TRBD2 (5 bases). This CDR3 region has 14 residues. CDR1 is SGHVS, CDR2 FQNEAQ, per germline. Trimming cost V 5 bases and J 7 bases, with 17 bases left between them. CDR3 sequence (DNA): TGTGCCAGCAGCCCAAGTGAGGGTAAAGTGACCCAGTACTTC. Its protein product is CASSPSEGKVTQYF. Full variable domain (missing parts from reference TRBV7-8 and TRBJ2-5): GAGVSQSPRYKVAKRGQDVALRCDPISGHVSLFWYQQALGQGPEFLTYFQNEAQLDKSGLPSDRFFAERPEGSVSTLKIQRTQQEDSAVYLCASSPSEGKVTQYFGPGTRLLVL.

The gene calls are TRBV5-4 and TRBJ1-1; D ambiguous. V was trimmed by 2 bases and J by 10 bases, leaving 18 bases between them. The CDR3 length is 14 residues. Germline V gene sequence: CDR1 SGHNT, CDR2 YYREEE (reference sequence). The CDR3 spells CASSLTSGEGVAFF. Written as DNA, the CDR3 is TGTGCCAGCAGCTTAACTTCTGGGGAGGGTGTAGCTTTCTTT.

This chain joins TRBV5-1 and TRBJ2-3; TRBD1 agrees at 8 bases. J was trimmed by 0 bases and V by 3 bases; bases with no gene match: 3. This CDR3 has 15 residues. CDR1 SGHRS and CDR2 YFSETQ come from the germline V gene. In DNA form, the CDR3 reads TGCGCCAGCAGCTCACAGGGGGGTAGCACAGATACGCAGTATTTT. Protein sequence: CASSSQGGSTDTQYF.

The rearrangement links TRBV19 to TRBJ1-6; 8 positions match TRBD1. The V segment lost 5 bases and the J segment 7 bases; nucleotides outside the gene matches: 4. Germline assignment: CDR1 LNHDA and CDR2 SQIVND (reference sequence). This CDR3 comprises 14 residues. CDR3 DNA sequence: TGTGCCAGTAGTTCCCAGGGGGCGAATTCACCCCTCCACTTT. Encoded protein: CASSSQGANSPLHF.

The chain recombines TRBV10-3 with TRBJ1-5; 9 nucleotides match TRBD1. The CDR3 runs 15 residues. Germline V gene sequence: CDR1 ENHRY, CDR2 SYGVKD. J lost 3 bases, V lost 4 bases, and 4 bases had no gene match. CDR3 protein: CAISGTGEVNQPQHF. The DNA for the CDR3 is TGTGCCATCAGTGGGACAGGGGAGGTCAATCAGCCCCAGCATTTT.

This rearrangement joins TRBV18 to TRBJ2-7, with 7 bases lining up with TRBD1. The CDR3 sequence is 15 residues long. The J segment lost 1 base and the V segment lost 5 bases, leaving 8 bases of the junction unmatched. Germline CDR1 is KGHSH and CDR2 is LQKENI. This chain's CDR3 is CASSSGQAPSYEQYF. The CDR3 DNA is TGTGCCAGCTCATCTGGACAGGCACCTTCCTACGAGCAGTACTTC.

In this sample, this clone turned up once. This sequence joins TRBV6-4 and TRBJ1-3, with TRBD1 matching over 10 bases. Per germline, CDR1 MRHNA and CDR2 SNTAGT. V lost 6 bases to trimming and J lost 4 bases; unmatched junction nucleotides: 6. The CDR3 is 15 amino acids. CDR3 DNA sequence: TGTGCCAGCAGCGCCGGGACAGGGGTCGGAAACACCATATATTTT. Protein product: CASSAGTGVGNTIYF.

This clone was recorded only once. This chain uses TRBV27 with TRBJ2-5; 10 positions match TRBD1. Germline V lookup: CDR1 MNHEY, CDR2 SMNVEV (reference sequence). This CDR3 comprises 17 residues. With 5 bases clipped from V and 4 bases from J, the junction kept 13 bases outside the gene matches. The CDR3 DNA reads TGTGCCAGCAGTCCGACCTACTTGACAGGGGGCTCAGAGACCCAGTACTTC. As protein: CASSPTYLTGGSETQYF.

This chain connects TRBV6-5 to TRBJ1-5; 8 positions match TRBD1. The junction had 10 bases not matched to a gene; V was cut back by 7 bases and J by 5 bases. Looked up from germline, CDR1 is MNHEY and CDR2 is SVGAGI. The CDR3 covers 15 residues. As DNA, the CDR3 is TGTGCCAGCAAAAGGACAGGGATAGAGGATCAGCCCCAGCATTTT. Its protein product is CASKRTGIEDQPQHF.

This clone was counted a single time. The chain has TRBV9 and TRBJ2-3, with D uncertain. The CDR3 extends over 13 amino acids. Trimming stripped 3 bases from V and 1 base from J, with 6 bases between. In germline, CDR1 is SGDLS, CDR2 YYNGEE. The CDR3 spells CASSGRRTDTQYF. The CDR3, as DNA: TGTGCCAGCAGCGGCAGGCGCACAGATACGCAGTATTTT.

The chain combines TRBV4-1 with TRBJ2-7; a possible D gene is TRBD2 (6 bases). This CDR3 spans 12 amino acids. Germline loops: CDR1 MGHRA, CDR2 YSYEKL. V was shortened by 4 bases and J by 7 bases, with 11 bases between the two germline ends. CDR3 in amino acids: CASSLVGGEQYF. The CDR3 DNA reads TGCGCCAGCAGCCTCGTCGGGGGAGAGCAGTACTTC.

The chain recombines TRBV18 with TRBJ1-3, with TRBD1 identical over 7 bases. The CDR3 is made up of 15 amino acids. With 3 bases clipped from V and 4 bases from J, the junction kept 6 bases outside the gene matches. From germline, CDR1 is KGHSH and CDR2 LQKENI. The CDR3 region is CASSPIGTEGNTIYF. DNA of the CDR3: TGTGCCAGCTCACCGATTGGGACAGAAGGAAACACCATATATTTT.

V usage is TRBV18 and J usage is TRBJ1-3; D may be TRBD1 (5 bases). The CDR3 totals 16 residues. In germline, CDR1 is KGHSH, CDR2 LQKENI. Between the trimmed V and J ends, which lost 6 bases and 0 bases, there was a span of 15 bases. The CDR3 reads CASSPDQGASGNTIYF. DNA for the CDR3: TGTGCCAGCTCCCCCGACCAAGGGGCCTCTGGAAACACCATATATTTT. Full variable domain (rest looked up from reference TRBV18 and TRBJ1-3): NAGVMQNPRHLVRRRGQEARLRCSPMKGHSHVYWYRQLPEEGLKFMVYLQKENIIDESGMPKERFSAEFPKEGPSILRIQQVVRGDSAAYFCASSPDQGASGNTIYFGEGSWLTVV.

The chain is built from TRBV10-3 and TRBJ2-6; weak D call: TRBD2 (6 bases). CDR1 and CDR2 (germline): ENHRY, SYGVKD. V was clipped by 5 bases and J by 4 bases, with 9 bases between them. The CDR3 length is 14 residues. The CDR3 bases are TGTGCCATCAGTCCGGGAGCAGGGGCCAACGTCCTGACTTTC. Its translation is CAISPGAGANVLTF.

The chain carries TRBV6-6 and TRBJ2-7; 8 nucleotides match TRBD1. Germline V gene sequence: CDR1 MNHNY, CDR2 SVGAGI (reference sequence). This CDR3 is built from 15 residues. Unmatched junction bases numbered 8, after V lost 5 bases and J lost 2 bases. CDR3 DNA: TGTGCCAGCAGTAACGACAGGGGTAAACCCTACGAGCAGTACTTC. It encodes CASSNDRGKPYEQYF.